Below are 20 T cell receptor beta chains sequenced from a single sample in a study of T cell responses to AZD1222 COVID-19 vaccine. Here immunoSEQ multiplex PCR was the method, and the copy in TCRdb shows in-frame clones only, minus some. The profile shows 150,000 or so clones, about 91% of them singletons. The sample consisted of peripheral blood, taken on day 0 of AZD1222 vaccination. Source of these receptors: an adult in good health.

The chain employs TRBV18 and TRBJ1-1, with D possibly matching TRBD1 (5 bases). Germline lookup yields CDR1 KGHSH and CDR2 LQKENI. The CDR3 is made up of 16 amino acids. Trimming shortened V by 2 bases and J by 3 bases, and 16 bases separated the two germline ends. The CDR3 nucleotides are TGTGCCAGCTCACCAGGAGTGCAGGGTCCCGACACTGAAGCTTTCTTT. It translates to CASSPGVQGPDTEAFF. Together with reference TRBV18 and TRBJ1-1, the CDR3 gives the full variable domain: NAGVMQNPRHLVRRRGQEARLRCSPMKGHSHVYWYRQLPEEGLKFMVYLQKENIIDESGMPKERFSAEFPKEGPSILRIQQVVRGDSAAYFCASSPGVQGPDTEAFFGQGTRLTVV.

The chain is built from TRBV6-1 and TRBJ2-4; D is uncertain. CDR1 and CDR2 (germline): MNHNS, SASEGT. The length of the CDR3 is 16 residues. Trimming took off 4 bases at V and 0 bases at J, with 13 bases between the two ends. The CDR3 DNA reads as TGTGCCAGCAGTGCCGACGGAATGATAGCCAAAAACATTCAGTACTTC. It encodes CASSADGMIAKNIQYF.

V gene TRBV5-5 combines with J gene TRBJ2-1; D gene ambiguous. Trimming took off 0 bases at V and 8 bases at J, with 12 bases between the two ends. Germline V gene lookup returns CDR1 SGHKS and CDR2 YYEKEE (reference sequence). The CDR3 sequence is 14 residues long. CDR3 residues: CASSLAGSSDEQFF. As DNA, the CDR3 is TGTGCCAGCAGCTTGGCGGGCAGCTCGGATGAGCAGTTCTTC.

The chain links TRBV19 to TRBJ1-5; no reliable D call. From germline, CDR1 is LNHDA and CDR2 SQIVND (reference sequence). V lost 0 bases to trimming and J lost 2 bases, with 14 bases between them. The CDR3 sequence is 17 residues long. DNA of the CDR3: TGTGCCAGTAGTATAGAAGTGGGCCCCGTAGGCAATCAGCCCCAGCATTTT. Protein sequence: CASSIEVGPVGNQPQHF.

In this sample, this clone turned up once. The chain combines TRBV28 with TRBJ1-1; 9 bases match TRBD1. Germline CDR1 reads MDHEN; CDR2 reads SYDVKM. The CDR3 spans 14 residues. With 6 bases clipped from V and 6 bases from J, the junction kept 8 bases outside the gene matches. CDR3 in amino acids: CASRRGQGIAEAFF. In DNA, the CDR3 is TGTGCCAGCAGACGGGGACAGGGAATCGCTGAAGCTTTCTTT.

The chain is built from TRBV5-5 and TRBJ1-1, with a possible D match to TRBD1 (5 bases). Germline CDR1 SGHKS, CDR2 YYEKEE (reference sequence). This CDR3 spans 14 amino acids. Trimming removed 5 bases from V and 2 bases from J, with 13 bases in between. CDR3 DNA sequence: TGTGCCAGCAGAGCCCCGGGGGAAAACACTGAAGCTTTCTTT. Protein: CASRAPGENTEAFF.

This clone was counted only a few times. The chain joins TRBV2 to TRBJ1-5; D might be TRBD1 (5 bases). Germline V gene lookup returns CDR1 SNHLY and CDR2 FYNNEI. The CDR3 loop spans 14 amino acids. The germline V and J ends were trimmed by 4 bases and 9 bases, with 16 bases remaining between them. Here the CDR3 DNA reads TGTGCCAGCAGTGGCGGGACGGCTCGGGGGCCCCAGCATTTT. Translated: CASSGGTARGPQHF.

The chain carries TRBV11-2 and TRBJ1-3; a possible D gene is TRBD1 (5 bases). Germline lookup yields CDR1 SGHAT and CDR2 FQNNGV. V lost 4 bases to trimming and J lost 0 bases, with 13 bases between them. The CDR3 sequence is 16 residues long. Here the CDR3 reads CASSWRDGYSGNTIYF. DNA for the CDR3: TGTGCCAGCAGCTGGAGGGACGGCTACTCTGGAAACACCATATATTTT.

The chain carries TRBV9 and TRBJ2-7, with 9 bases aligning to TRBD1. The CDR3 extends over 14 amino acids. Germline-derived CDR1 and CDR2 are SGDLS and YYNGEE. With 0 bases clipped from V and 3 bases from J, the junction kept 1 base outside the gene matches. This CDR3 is CASSVADRGYEQYF. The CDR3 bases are TGTGCCAGCAGCGTAGCGGACAGGGGCTACGAGCAGTACTTC.

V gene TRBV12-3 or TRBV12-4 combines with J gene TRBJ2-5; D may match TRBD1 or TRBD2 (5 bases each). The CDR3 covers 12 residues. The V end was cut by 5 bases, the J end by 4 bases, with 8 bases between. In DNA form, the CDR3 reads TGTGCCAGCAGTCGAGGGGTAGAGACCCAGTACTTC. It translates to CASSRGVETQYF.

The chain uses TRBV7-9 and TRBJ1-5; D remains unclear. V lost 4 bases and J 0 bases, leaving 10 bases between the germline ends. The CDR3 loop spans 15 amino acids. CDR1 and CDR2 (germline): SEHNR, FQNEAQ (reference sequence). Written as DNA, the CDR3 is TGTGCCAGCAGCTCCCTCGAGGGTAGCAATCAGCCCCAGCATTTT. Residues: CASSSLEGSNQPQHF.

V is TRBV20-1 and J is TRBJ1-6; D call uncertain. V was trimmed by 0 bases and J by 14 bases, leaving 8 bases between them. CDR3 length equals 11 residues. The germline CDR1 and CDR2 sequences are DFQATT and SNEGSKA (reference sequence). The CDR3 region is CSAREVDSLHF. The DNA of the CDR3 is TGCAGTGCTAGAGAGGTGGATTCCCTCCACTTT.

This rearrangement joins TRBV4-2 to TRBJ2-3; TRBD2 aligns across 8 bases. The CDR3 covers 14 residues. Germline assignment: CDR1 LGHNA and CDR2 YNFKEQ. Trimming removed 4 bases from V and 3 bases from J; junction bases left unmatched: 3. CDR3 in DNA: TGTGCCAGCAGCCCCGGACTAGCAACAGATACGCAGTATTTT. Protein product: CASSPGLATDTQYF.

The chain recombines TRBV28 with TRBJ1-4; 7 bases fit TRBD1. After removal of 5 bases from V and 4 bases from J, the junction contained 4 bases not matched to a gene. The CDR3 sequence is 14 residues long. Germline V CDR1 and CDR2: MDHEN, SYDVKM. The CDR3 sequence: CASSQTGHNEKLFF. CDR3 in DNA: TGTGCCAGCAGTCAGACAGGGCATAATGAAAAACTGTTTTTT. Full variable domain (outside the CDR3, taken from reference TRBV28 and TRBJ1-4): DVKVTQSSRYLVKRTGEKVFLECVQDMDHENMFWYRQDPGLGLRLIYFSYDVKMKEKGDIPEGYSVSREKKERFSLILESASTNQTSMYLCASSQTGHNEKLFFGSGTQLSVL.

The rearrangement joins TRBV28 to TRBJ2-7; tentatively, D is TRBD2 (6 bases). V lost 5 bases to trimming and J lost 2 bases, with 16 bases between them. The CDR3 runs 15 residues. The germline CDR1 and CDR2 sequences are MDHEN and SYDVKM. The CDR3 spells CASSPISGPPYEQYF. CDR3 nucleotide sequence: TGTGCCAGCAGTCCCATCAGCGGGCCGCCCTACGAGCAGTACTTC.

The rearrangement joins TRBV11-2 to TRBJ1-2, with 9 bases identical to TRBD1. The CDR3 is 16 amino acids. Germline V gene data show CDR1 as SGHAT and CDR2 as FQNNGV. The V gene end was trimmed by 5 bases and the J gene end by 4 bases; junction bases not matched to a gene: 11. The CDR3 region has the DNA TGTGCCAGCAGCCCCGAGGACAGGGGCTTCCCCTATGGCTACACCTTC. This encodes CASSPEDRGFPYGYTF.

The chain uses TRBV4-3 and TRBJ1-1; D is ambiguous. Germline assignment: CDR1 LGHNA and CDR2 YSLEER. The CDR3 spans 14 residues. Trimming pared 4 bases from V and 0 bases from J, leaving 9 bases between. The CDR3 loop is CASSPRALNTEAFF. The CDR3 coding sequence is TGCGCCAGCAGCCCCCGGGCCCTGAACACTGAAGCTTTCTTT.

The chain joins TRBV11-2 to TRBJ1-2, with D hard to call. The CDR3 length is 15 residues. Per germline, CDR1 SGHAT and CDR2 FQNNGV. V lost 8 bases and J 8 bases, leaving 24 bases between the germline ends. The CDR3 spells CASLRLTQRAVGYTF. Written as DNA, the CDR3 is TGTGCCAGCTTGCGCTTAACCCAAAGGGCTGTGGGCTACACCTTC.

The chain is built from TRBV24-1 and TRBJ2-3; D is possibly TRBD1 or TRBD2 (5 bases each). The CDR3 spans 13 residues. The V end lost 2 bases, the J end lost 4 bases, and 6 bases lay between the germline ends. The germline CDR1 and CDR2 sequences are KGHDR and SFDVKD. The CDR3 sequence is CATSDWDADTQYF. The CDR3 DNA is TGTGCCACCAGTGATTGGGACGCAGATACGCAGTATTTT.

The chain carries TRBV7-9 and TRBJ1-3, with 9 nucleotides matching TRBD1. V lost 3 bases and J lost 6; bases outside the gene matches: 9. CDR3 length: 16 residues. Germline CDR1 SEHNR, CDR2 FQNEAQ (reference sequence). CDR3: CASSFSTGTGLNTIYF. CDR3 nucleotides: TGTGCCAGCAGCTTTTCGACCGGGACAGGGTTAAACACCATATATTTT.